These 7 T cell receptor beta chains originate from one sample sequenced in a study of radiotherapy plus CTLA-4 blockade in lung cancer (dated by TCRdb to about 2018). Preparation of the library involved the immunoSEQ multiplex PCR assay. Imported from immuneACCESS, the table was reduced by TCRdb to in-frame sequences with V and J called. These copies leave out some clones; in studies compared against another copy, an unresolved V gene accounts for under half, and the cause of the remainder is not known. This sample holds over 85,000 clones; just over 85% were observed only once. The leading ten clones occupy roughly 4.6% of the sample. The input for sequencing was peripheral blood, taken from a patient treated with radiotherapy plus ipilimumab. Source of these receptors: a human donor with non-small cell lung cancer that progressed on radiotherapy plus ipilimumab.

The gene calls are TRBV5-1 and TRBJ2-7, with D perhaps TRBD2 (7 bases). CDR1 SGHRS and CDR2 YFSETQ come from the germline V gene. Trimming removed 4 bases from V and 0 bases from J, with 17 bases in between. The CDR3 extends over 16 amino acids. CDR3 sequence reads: CASSPRGRESSYEQYF. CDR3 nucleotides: TGCGCCAGCAGCCCCCGGGGGCGGGAGAGCTCCTACGAGCAGTACTTC.

CDR3 sequence: CASSLDVDRVLAGANQQFF. CDR3 nucleotide sequence: TGTGCCAGCAGCTTAGATGTGGACAGGGTACTTGCGGGAGCGAATCAGCAGTTCTTC. The J gene is TRBJ2-1, the V gene TRBV11-2; a weak D match, TRBD1 (8 bases). The CDR3 totals 19 residues. Germline V CDR1 and CDR2: SGHAT, FQNNGV. V gave up 0 bases and J gave up 11 bases, with 29 bases separating them.

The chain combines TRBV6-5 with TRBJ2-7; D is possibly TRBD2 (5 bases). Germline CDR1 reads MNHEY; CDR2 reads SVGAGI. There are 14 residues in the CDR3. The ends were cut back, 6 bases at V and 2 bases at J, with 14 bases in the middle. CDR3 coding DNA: TGTGCCAGCAGGCCCGGGGAGTCCCCCTACGAGCAGTACTTC. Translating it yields CASRPGESPYEQYF.

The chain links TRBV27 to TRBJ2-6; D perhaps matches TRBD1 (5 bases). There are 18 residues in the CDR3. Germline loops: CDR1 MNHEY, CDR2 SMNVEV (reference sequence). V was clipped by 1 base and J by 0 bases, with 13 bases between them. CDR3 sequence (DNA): TGTGCCAGCAGTTTATATCAGGGTGGGGACTCTGGGGCCAACGTCCTGACTTTC. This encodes CASSLYQGGDSGANVLTF.

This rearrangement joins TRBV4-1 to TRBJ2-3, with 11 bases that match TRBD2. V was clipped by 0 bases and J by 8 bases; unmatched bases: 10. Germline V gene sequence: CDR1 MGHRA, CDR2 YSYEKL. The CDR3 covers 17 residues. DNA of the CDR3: TGCGCCAGCAGCCAAGAACTAGCGGGAGCTTTGGTGGGTACGCAGTATTTT. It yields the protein CASSQELAGALVGTQYF.

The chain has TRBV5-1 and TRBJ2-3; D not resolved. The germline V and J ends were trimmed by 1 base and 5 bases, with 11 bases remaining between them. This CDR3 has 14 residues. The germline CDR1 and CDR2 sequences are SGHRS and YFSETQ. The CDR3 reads CASSLSRNRDTQYF. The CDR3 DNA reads TGCGCCAGCAGCTTGTCACGGAACCGAGATACGCAGTATTTT.

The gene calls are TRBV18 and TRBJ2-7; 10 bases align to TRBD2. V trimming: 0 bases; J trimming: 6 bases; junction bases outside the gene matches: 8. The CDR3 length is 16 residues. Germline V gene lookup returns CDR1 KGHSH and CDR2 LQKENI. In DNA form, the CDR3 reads TGTGCCAGCTCACCACCTACTAGCGGGATGGTGGGCGAGCAGTACTTC. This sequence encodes CASSPPTSGMVGEQYF.